This T cell receptor (beta chain) emerged from a study of OX40 agonist ivuxolimab in advanced cancers. Study summary: Allowance was made for prior anti-PD-1, anti-PD-L1 or anti-CTLA-4 therapy, and approximately 40% had some.

The study, taken as a whole, reports: Antigen specificity remained undetermined for the expanded peripheral T cells. Some of the lowest clonal expansion was seen in partial responders at 0.1-3.0 mg/kg. At 0.1 to 3.0 mg/kg, CD4+ and CD8+ blood T cells expanded clonally by week 6.

As concerns this clone: What it recognizes is unknown.

Only in-frame clones appear in the TCRdb table, and some are missing; sequencing was by immunoSEQ multiplex PCR. Of 30,000 to 40,000 clones listed, approximately 89% are singletons. The source was CD4+ or CD8+ T cells sorted from blood, collected in a trial of the OX40 agonist ivuxolimab. This receptor was identified in an adult with an advanced solid tumor such as melanoma, head and neck, liver or kidney cancer.

The CDR3: CASSSAVTSGSYEQYF. The DNA of the CDR3 is TGTGCCAGCAGCTCCGCGGTGACTAGCGGGAGCTACGAGCAGTACTTC. The genes are TRBV7-9 and TRBJ2-7; TRBD2 agrees at 12 bases. This CDR3 contains 16 residues. The germline gives CDR1 SEHNR, CDR2 FQNEAQ (reference sequence). J was trimmed by 3 bases and V by 4 bases; bases with no gene match: 7.